The 21 T cell receptor beta chains given below trace back to one sample, sequenced in a study of early T cells in non-severe SARS-CoV-2 infection. TCRdb re-called the 5' RACE reads with MiXCR, one entry per CDR3 protein. The sample yields about 56,000 distinct CDR3 sequences, about 16% seen once. Specimen: whole blood, collected at baseline. The receptors come from an adult who was a healthcare worker with PCR-confirmed SARS-CoV-2 infection or an uninfected control (not recorded which).

The V gene is TRBV19, the J gene TRBJ2-3, with 7 bases that match TRBD2. The CDR3 contains 15 residues. The V gene's germline CDR1 is LNHDA and CDR2 SQIVND (reference sequence). V was pared by 5 bases and J by 5 bases, with 10 bases of the junction left unmatched. In DNA form, the CDR3 reads TGTGCCAGTAGTCCCTGGGAGGGTGGAGGAGATACGCAGTATTTT. This gives the protein CASSPWEGGGDTQYF. The full variable domain, in which reference TRBV19 and TRBJ2-3 provide the parts outside the CDR3, is DGGITQSPKYLFRKEGQNVTLSCEQNLNHDAMYWYRQDPGQGLRLIYYSQIVNDFQKGDIAEGYSVSREKKESFPLTVTSAQKNPTAFYLCASSPWEGGGDTQYFGPGTRLTVL.

This clonotype was observed once. The CDR3 is CASSQTSSETQYF. CDR3 coding DNA: TGTGCCAGCAGTCAGACTAGCTCGGAGACCCAGTACTTC. The chain employs TRBV2 and TRBJ2-5, with 7 nucleotides matching TRBD2. The germline V gene encodes CDR1 SNHLY and CDR2 FYNNEI. V gave up 5 bases and J gave up 5 bases; unmatched junction bases: 5. This CDR3 region has 13 residues.

The chain employs TRBV7-6 and TRBJ2-7, with 7 bases aligning to TRBD2. Trimming took 2 bases from V and 6 from J; bases not matched to a gene: 7. The CDR3 runs to 14 residues. Germline V gene sequence: CDR1 SGHVS, CDR2 FNYEAQ. The CDR3 sequence: CASSLLTGGGEQYF. CDR3 coding DNA: TGTGCCAGCAGCTTACTTACGGGGGGAGGCGAGCAGTACTTC.

This clonotype has at least ten counts. V is TRBV5-6 and J is TRBJ2-1, with 8 bases identical to TRBD2. The trim removed 4 bases at V and 6 bases at J, leaving 12 bases unmatched. Looked up from germline, CDR1 is SGHDT and CDR2 is YYEEEE. The length of the CDR3 is 16 residues. The CDR3 nucleotides read TGTGCCAGCAGCGCGGGGGGCAGGGGCTCATCCAATGAGCAGTTCTTC. Translating it yields CASSAGGRGSSNEQFF.

The genes are TRBV11-2 and TRBJ2-2; D unresolved. The V end was cut by 0 bases, the J end by 1 base, with 6 bases between. Per the germline V gene, CDR1 is SGHAT and CDR2 is FQNNGV. This CDR3 has 15 amino acids. Written as DNA, the CDR3 is TGTGCCAGCAGCTTAGACAGGATGAACACCGGGGAGCTGTTTTTT. Translated, it gives CASSLDRMNTGELFF.

This clonotype was detected only a few times. The chain joins TRBV25-1 to TRBJ2-5; 8 nucleotides line up with TRBD1. Trimming cost V 2 bases and J 5 bases; bases outside gene matches: 7. This CDR3 contains 15 residues. Germline CDR1 is MGHDK and CDR2 is SYGVNS. This CDR3 is CASSEGQGGSETQYF. The CDR3 DNA is TGTGCCAGCAGTGAAGGACAGGGTGGGTCGGAGACCCAGTACTTC.

J is TRBJ1-1 and V is TRBV6-1; D is uncertain. The CDR3 length is 14 residues. Germline V gives CDR1 MNHNS, CDR2 SASEGT. The V gene lost 2 bases and the J gene lost 2 bases, with 9 bases spanning the gap. CDR3 coding DNA: TGTGCCAGCAGTGAACTGCTCCCCAACACTGAAGCTTTCTTT. This codes for CASSELLPNTEAFF.

Many counts were recorded for this clonotype. For the CDR3, the DNA is TGTGCCAGCAGCTCCACCCCAGGGTTAAGTGGCTACACCTTC. This translates into CASSSTPGLSGYTF. V and J are TRBV7-2 and TRBJ1-2, with D possibly matching TRBD1 (5 bases). There are 14 residues in the CDR3. CDR1 SGHTA and CDR2 FQGNSA come from the germline V gene. Deletions cut 4 bases from V and 7 bases from J, with 16 bases between.

The gene calls are TRBV11-2 and TRBJ2-1, with 13 bases aligning to TRBD2. The junction had 4 bases not matched to a gene; V was cut back by 0 bases and J by 11 bases. The CDR3 has 15 residues. Germline V gene lookup returns CDR1 SGHAT and CDR2 FQNNGV. CDR3 amino acids: CASSLDAGTSGKQFF. The CDR3 DNA follows: TGTGCCAGCAGCTTAGATGCGGGGACTAGCGGGAAGCAGTTCTTC.

The count of this clonotype is one. The chain combines TRBV11-2 with TRBJ1-1, with a possible D match to TRBD1 (6 bases). The CDR3 extends over 14 amino acids. Trimming pared 2 bases from V and 8 bases from J, leaving 15 bases between. CDR1 SGHAT and CDR2 FQNNGV come from the germline V gene. Written as DNA, the CDR3 is TGTGCCAGCAGCTTACCGGGCCGGGGGCTGGAAGCTTTCTTT. Protein product: CASSLPGRGLEAFF.

The chain employs TRBV18 and TRBJ2-7, with unresolved D. The ends were cut back, 3 bases at V and 0 bases at J, with 6 bases in the middle. CDR1 KGHSH and CDR2 LQKENI come from the germline V gene. The CDR3 runs 13 residues. The CDR3 protein is CASSPADSYEQYF. Written as DNA, the CDR3 is TGTGCCAGCTCACCGGCAGACTCCTACGAGCAGTACTTC.

The CDR3 coding sequence is TGTGCCAGCGGTAGGGGGAGCACAGATACGCAGTATTTT. Its protein is CASGRGSTDTQYF. The rearrangement uses TRBV7-2 and TRBJ2-3; D perhaps matches TRBD1 (6 bases). Per the germline V gene, CDR1 is SGHTA and CDR2 is FQGNSA. The CDR3 extends over 13 amino acids. V was pared by 8 bases and J by 0 bases, with 9 bases between. Full variable domain (missing parts from reference TRBV7-2 and TRBJ2-3): GAGVSQSPSNKVTEKGKDVELRCDPISGHTALYWYRQSLGQGLEFLIYFQGNSAPDKSGLPSDRFSAERTGGSVSTLTIQRTQQEDSAVYLCASGRGSTDTQYFGPGTRLTVL.

By frequency in the sample, this clonotype is medium-sized. V gene TRBV10-3 combines with J gene TRBJ2-7, with TRBD1 identical over 12 bases. V was pared by 10 bases and J by 7 bases, with 8 bases of the junction left unmatched. The CDR3 runs 13 residues. From germline, CDR1 is ENHRY and CDR2 SYGVKD. The CDR3 loop reads CATQGQGAGEQYF. In nucleotides, the CDR3 is TGTGCCACCCAGGGACAGGGGGCCGGTGAGCAGTACTTC.

This clonotype was found once. The chain links TRBV29-1 to TRBJ2-7; D not resolved. The CDR3 sequence is 13 residues long. V lost 6 bases and J lost 0, with 12 bases in between. The V gene's germline CDR1 is SQVTM and CDR2 ANQGSEA. CDR3 coding DNA: TGCAGCGTCTATACCGCGTTCTCCTACGAGCAGTACTTC. Amino acid sequence: CSVYTAFSYEQYF.

The chain links TRBV7-8 to TRBJ2-1; 7 nucleotides agree with TRBD2. The CDR3 covers 15 residues. V was clipped by 0 bases and J by 4 bases; unmatched bases: 3. Germline V gene sequence: CDR1 SGHVS, CDR2 FQNEAQ. This CDR3 is CASSLAAGVYNEQFF. For the CDR3, the DNA is TGTGCCAGCAGCTTAGCGGCGGGGGTGTACAATGAGCAGTTCTTC.

This clonotype was detected only a few times. CDR3 sequence: CAISSSQGQGSTDTQYF. The CDR3 DNA reads as TGTGCCATCAGTTCCTCCCAGGGGCAGGGGAGCACAGATACGCAGTATTTT. V usage is TRBV10-3 and J usage is TRBJ2-3, with D possibly matching TRBD1 (6 bases). Looked up from germline, CDR1 is ENHRY and CDR2 is SYGVKD. Trimming took off 5 bases at V and 0 bases at J, with 18 bases between the two ends. The CDR3 length is 17 residues.

A few counts support this clonotype. The rearrangement joins TRBV4-1 to TRBJ2-1; no clear D. The CDR3 sequence is 16 residues long. Trimming took 1 base from V and 7 from J, leaving 17 bases between them. CDR1 is MGHRA and CDR2 is YSYEKL in the germline V gene. CDR3 nucleotides: TGCGCCAGCAGCCAAGTCTTTGGGTCCAACGGGAATGAGCAGTTCTTC. It specifies CASSQVFGSNGNEQFF.

This clonotype was detected a few times. The rearrangement uses TRBV11-3 and TRBJ2-3; 8 nucleotides agree with TRBD2. CDR1 and CDR2 (germline): SGHNT, YENEEA. CDR3 length equals 14 residues. After removal of 10 bases from V and 3 bases from J, the junction contained 9 bases not matched to a gene. CDR3 nucleotides: TGTGCCACCCCCCTAGCGGGCCGTACAGATACGCAGTATTTT. Its translation: CATPLAGRTDTQYF.

This clonotype was detected a few times. This rearrangement joins TRBV11-2 to TRBJ2-3; D ambiguous. This CDR3 spans 12 amino acids. Trimming took off 2 bases at V and 4 bases at J, with 4 bases between the two ends. Germline CDR1 is SGHAT and CDR2 is FQNNGV. The CDR3 region is CASSLPSDTQYF. CDR3 DNA sequence: TGTGCCAGCAGCTTACCCTCAGATACGCAGTATTTT.

There are a few counts of this clonotype. The V gene is TRBV20-1, the J gene TRBJ1-2; 12 positions match TRBD1. The germline V gene has CDR1 DFQATT and CDR2 SNEGSKA (reference sequence). The CDR3 contains 14 residues. Trimming cost V 2 bases and J 8 bases; bases outside gene matches: 6. The DNA of the CDR3 is TGCAGTGCTAGACCGGGACAGGGGGCGAAAGGCTACACCTTC. Amino acids: CSARPGQGAKGYTF.

The rearrangement joins TRBV7-9 to TRBJ2-7, with D possibly matching TRBD1 (5 bases). CDR1 and CDR2 (germline): SEHNR, FQNEAQ (reference sequence). This CDR3 has 12 residues. Trimming stripped 3 bases from V and 7 bases from J, with 10 bases between. The CDR3 here is CASSLAGLEQYF. CDR3 nucleotide sequence: TGTGCCAGCAGCTTGGCAGGGCTGGAGCAGTACTTC.